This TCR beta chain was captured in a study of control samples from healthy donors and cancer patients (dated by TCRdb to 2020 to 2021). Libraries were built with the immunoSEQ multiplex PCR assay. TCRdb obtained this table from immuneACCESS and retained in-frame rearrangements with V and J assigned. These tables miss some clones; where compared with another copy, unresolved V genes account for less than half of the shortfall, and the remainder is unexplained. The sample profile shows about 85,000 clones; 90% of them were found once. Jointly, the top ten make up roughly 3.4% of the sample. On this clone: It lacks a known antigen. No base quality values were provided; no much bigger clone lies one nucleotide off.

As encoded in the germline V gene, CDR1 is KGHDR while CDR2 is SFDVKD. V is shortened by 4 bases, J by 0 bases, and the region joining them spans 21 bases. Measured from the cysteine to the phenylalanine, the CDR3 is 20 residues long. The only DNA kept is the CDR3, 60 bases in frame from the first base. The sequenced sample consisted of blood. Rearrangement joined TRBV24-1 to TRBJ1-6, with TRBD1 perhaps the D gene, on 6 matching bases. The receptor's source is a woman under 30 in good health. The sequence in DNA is TGTGCCACCAGTGACGACGGTCCCGGGACACGGAGCTCCTATAATTCACCCCTCCACTTT. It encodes CATSDDGPGTRSSYNSPLHF.